The text below deals with one T cell receptor beta chain. Its antigen is undetermined. At one of its ends the junction is not consistent with the germline gene, which may arise from a read error. This CDR3 contains 14 residues. Germline V gene data show CDR1 as LNHNV and CDR2 as YYDKDF (reference sequence). It was with 60 Vbeta and 13 Jbeta primers that the PCR ran. The method was immunoSEQ multiplex PCR; TCRdb's version includes in-frame clones alone and lacks a portion of them. The sample includes under 85,000 clones, less than 75% of them seen just once. These data come from a study of cytomegalovirus exposure and HLA in healthy donors. General study findings and limits: An analysis done earlier found most TCR beta V segments productive about 87% or about 30% of the time. Available immune exposure information was restricted to CMV serostatus only.

Sequencing input: PBMCs. The sequence was obtained from a woman aged 25 to 45 in good health and CMV-seronegative. The chain joins TRBV15 to TRBJ1-4; TRBD1 agrees at 7 bases. The CDR3 protein is CATTRQGPNEKLFF. DNA of the CDR3: TGTGCCACCACCAGACAGGGCCCTAATGAAAAACTGTTTTTT.